This TCR beta chain was found in a study of OX40 agonist ivuxolimab in advanced cancers. Study context: The dose-escalation cohort had hepatocellular carcinoma, melanoma, renal cell or head and neck cancer. Participants, 75% to 90% male, averaged roughly 60 years of age, ranging from roughly 23 to 90. Partial responses were recorded for three patients, including one with hepatocellular carcinoma and two with cutaneous melanoma. Notes on the study in general: Partial responders at 0.1-3.0 mg/kg had among the lowest clonal expansion.

Points on this clone: Its specificity is unknown.

Method: immunoSEQ multiplex PCR; TCRdb's copy keeps in-frame clones and lacks some. The sample lists about 100,000 clones; roughly 91% were seen once. V was shortened by 4 bases and J by 3 bases, with 15 bases between the two germline ends. Per the germline V gene, CDR1 is MNHEY and CDR2 is SVGAGI. The CDR3 covers 15 residues. The genes are TRBV6-5 and TRBJ1-1, with D perhaps matching TRBD1 (6 bases). The sequence was obtained from an adult with an advanced solid tumor such as melanoma, head and neck, liver or kidney cancer. The sequencing here drew on CD4+ or CD8+ T cells sorted from blood, taken in a trial of the OX40 agonist ivuxolimab. The CDR3 loop reads CASSSDRRKDTEAFF. The CDR3 nucleotides read TGTGCCAGCAGTTCCGACAGGAGGAAGGACACTGAAGCTTTCTTT.